Each of the 9 T cell receptor beta chains below was sequenced from the same sample in a study of shared clonotypes between healthy human individuals. The table came from immunoSEQ multiplex PCR; TCRdb's copy has only in-frame clones and leaves some out. The sample holds 730,000 or so clones, around 72% seen once. Material: memory CD4+ T cells sorted from blood. The subset is: CD45RA-negative fraction. Every receptor here comes from a woman in her thirties in good health.

The rearrangement joins TRBV7-2 to TRBJ1-3; D is ambiguous. Germline CDR1 reads SGHTA; CDR2 reads FQGNSA. This CDR3 is 13 amino acids long. V lost 2 bases and J 0 bases, leaving 2 bases between the germline ends. This CDR3 reads CASSLSSGNTIYF. The DNA of the CDR3 is TGTGCCAGCAGCTTAAGCTCTGGAAACACCATATATTTT.

This clone was detected once. The V call is TRBV6-5, the J call TRBJ1-4; D unresolved. The V gene lost 0 bases and the J gene lost 5 bases, with 13 bases spanning the gap. CDR1 MNHEY and CDR2 SVGAGI come from the germline V gene. This CDR3 comprises 16 residues. CDR3 sequence: CASSYSGRVLNEKLFF. DNA for the CDR3: TGTGCCAGCAGTTACTCCGGGAGGGTGCTGAATGAAAAACTGTTTTTT.

The chain employs TRBV9 and TRBJ1-3; tentative D call: TRBD1 (5 bases). Per the germline V gene, CDR1 is SGDLS and CDR2 is YYNGEE. This CDR3 spans 16 amino acids. The V end lost 4 bases, the J end lost 0 bases, and 14 bases lay between the germline ends. CDR3 sequence: CASSLTGTGSGNTIYF. The CDR3 region has the DNA TGTGCCAGCAGCTTAACCGGGACCGGCTCTGGAAACACCATATATTTT.

The V gene is TRBV7-2, the J gene TRBJ2-6, with D perhaps being TRBD1 or TRBD2 (5 bases each). Germline CDR1 and CDR2: SGHTA and FQGNSA. V was pared by 2 bases and J by 0 bases, with 11 bases between. The CDR3 totals 17 residues. The CDR3 DNA follows: TGTGCCAGCAGCTTACCCGGGGCCAGCTCTGGGGCCAACGTCCTGACTTTC. This sequence encodes CASSLPGASSGANVLTF.

This clone showed up just a few times. This chain links TRBV25-1 with TRBJ1-1; no clear D gene. CDR1 is MGHDK and CDR2 is SYGVNS in the germline V gene. V was trimmed by 0 bases and J by 7 bases, leaving 12 bases between them. The CDR3 sequence is 14 residues long. CDR3 residues: CASSEYTGTYEAFF. The CDR3 DNA follows: TGTGCCAGCAGTGAATATACTGGTACCTATGAAGCTTTCTTT.

The V and J genes are TRBV5-1 and TRBJ1-1, with a tentative D call TRBD1 (6 bases). Germline assignment: CDR1 SGHRS and CDR2 YFSETQ. V was cut by 4 bases and J by 0 bases, with 19 bases left in between. CDR3 size: 17 residues. CDR3: CASSKTGRLNMNTEAFF. The CDR3 DNA sequence: TGCGCCAGCAGCAAGACAGGTCGCTTAAACATGAACACTGAAGCTTTCTTT.

This clone was observed a few times. In DNA, the CDR3 is TGTGCCAGCAGTTTAAGGCTAGGGGGACTAGGAAGTAAGTACGAGCAGTACTTC. This encodes CASSLRLGGLGSKYEQYF. V is TRBV27 and J is TRBJ2-7; 8 bases fit TRBD2. The CDR3 runs to 18 residues. The V segment lost 2 bases and the J segment 4 bases; nucleotides outside the gene matches: 16. Germline V CDR1 and CDR2: MNHEY, SMNVEV (reference sequence).

The chain has TRBV30 and TRBJ2-1; 8 bases align to TRBD2. Trimming cost V 3 bases and J 0 bases; bases outside gene matches: 4. Germline V gene data show CDR1 as GTSNPN and CDR2 as SVGIG (reference sequence). The CDR3 has 15 residues. The CDR3 spells CAWRGGLVSYNEQFF. The CDR3 bases are TGTGCCTGGAGGGGGGGACTAGTCTCCTACAATGAGCAGTTCTTC.

This rearrangement joins TRBV15 to TRBJ2-7, with 7 bases fitting TRBD1. This CDR3 is built from 14 residues. J gave up 5 bases and V 0 bases, and 4 bases lay outside the gene matches. Germline V CDR1 and CDR2: LNHNV, YYDKDF (reference sequence). This CDR3 is CATSRDLTGDEQYF. The CDR3 bases are TGTGCCACCAGCAGAGATCTAACAGGGGACGAGCAGTACTTC.